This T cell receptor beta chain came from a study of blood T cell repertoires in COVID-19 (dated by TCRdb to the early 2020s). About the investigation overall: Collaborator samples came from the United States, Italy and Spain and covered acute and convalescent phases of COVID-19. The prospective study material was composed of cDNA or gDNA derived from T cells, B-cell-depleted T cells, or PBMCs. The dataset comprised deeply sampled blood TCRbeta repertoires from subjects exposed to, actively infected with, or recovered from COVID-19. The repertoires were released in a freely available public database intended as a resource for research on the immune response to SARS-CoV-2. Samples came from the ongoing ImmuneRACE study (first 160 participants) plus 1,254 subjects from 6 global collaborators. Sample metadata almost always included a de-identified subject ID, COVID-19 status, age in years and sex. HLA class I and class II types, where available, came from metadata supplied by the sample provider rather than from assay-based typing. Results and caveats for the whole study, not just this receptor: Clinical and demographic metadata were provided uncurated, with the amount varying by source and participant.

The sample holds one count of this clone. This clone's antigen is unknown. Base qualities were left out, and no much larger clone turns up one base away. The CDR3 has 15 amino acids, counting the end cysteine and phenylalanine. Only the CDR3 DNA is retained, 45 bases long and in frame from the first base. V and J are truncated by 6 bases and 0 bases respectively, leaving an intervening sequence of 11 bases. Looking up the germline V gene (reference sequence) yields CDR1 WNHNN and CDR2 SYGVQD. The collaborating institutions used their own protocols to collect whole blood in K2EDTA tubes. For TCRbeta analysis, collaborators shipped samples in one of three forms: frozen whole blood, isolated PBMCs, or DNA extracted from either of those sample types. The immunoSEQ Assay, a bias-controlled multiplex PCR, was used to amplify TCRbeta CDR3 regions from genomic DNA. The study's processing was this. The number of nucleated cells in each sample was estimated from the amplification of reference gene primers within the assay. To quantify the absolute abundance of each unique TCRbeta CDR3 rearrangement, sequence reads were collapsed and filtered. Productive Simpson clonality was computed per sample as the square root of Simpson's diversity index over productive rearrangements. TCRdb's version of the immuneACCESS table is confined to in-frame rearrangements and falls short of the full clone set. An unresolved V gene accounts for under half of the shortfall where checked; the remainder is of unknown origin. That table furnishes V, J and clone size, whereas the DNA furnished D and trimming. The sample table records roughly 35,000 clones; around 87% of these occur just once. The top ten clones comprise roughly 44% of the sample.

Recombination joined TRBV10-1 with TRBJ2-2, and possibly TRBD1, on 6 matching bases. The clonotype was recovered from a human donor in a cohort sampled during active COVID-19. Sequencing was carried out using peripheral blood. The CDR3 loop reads CASRPGHTNTGELFF. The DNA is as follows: TGCGCCAGCAGACCGGGACACACGAACACCGGGGAGCTGTTTTTT.